This TCR beta chain is drawn from a study of blood T cell repertoires in COVID-19. The wider study: Samples taken during acute and convalescent COVID-19 were collected in the United States, Italy and Spain. The analysed material was cDNA or gDNA that came from T cells, B-cell-depleted T cells, or PBMCs.

Under the authors' procedure: Reference gene primer amplification in the assay estimated nucleated cell counts. The assay was immunoSEQ multiplex PCR, and TCRdb's table has in-frame clones only and misses some. V and J calls and clone size are those listed in that table; D and trimming were worked out from the DNA. This sample has about 140,000 clones, with about 79% found just once. The sample consisted of peripheral blood. The receptor's source is a woman of 80 years or more with active or convalescent COVID-19.

The CDR3 DNA sequence: TGTGCCAGCAGAGGACTGTTTAACACCGGGGAGCTGTTTTTT. Translated, it gives CASRGLFNTGELFF. The V call is TRBV11-2, the J call TRBJ2-2; maybe TRBD2 (5 bases). CDR3 size: 14 residues. V was shortened by 6 bases and J by 2 bases, with 10 bases between the two germline ends. The germline gives CDR1 SGHAT, CDR2 FQNNGV.